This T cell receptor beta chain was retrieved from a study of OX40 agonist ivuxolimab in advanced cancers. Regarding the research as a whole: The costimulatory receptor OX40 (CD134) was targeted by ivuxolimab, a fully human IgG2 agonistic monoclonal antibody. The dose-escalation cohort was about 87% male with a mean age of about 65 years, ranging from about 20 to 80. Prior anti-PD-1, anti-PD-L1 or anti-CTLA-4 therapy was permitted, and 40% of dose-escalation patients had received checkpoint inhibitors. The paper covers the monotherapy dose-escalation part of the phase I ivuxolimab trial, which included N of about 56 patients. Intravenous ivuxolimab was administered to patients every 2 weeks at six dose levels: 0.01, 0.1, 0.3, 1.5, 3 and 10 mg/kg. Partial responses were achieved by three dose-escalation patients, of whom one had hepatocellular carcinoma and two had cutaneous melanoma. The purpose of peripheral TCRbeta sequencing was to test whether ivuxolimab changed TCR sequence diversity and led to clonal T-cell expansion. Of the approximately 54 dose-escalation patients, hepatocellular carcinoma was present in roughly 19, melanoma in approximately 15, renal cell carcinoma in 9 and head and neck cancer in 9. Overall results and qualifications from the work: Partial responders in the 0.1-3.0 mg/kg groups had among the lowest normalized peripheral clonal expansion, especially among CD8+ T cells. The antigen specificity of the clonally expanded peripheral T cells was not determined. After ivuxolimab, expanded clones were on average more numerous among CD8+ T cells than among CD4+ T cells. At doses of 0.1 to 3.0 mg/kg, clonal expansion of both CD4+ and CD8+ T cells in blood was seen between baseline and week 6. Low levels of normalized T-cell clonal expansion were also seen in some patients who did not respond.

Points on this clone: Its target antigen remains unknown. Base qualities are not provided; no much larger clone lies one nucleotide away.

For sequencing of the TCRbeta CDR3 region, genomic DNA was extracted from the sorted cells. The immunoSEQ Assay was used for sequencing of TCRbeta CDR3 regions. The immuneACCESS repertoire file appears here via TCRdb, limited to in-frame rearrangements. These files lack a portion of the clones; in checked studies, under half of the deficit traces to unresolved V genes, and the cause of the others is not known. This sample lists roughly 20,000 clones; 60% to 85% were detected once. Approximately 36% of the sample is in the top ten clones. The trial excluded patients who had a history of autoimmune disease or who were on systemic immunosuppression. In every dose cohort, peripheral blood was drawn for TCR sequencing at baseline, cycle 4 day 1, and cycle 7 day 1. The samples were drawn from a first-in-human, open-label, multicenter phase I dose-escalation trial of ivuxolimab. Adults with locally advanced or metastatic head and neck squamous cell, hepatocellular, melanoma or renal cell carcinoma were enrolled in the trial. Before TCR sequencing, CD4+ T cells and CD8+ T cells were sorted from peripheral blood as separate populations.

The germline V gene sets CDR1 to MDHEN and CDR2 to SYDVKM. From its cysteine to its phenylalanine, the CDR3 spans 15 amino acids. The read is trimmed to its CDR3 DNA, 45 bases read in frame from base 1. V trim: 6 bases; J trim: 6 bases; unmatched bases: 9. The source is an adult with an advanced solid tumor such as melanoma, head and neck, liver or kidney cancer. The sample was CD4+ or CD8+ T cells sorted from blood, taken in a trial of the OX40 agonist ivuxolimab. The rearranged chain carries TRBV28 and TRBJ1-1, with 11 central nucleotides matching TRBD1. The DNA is TGTGCCAGCAGGGACAGGGGGCTCCTGGGCCCTGAAGCTTTCTTT. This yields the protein CASRDRGLLGPEAFF.